These T cell receptor beta chains were read from a single sample in a study of T cell repertoires in aging, cancer and after chemotherapy. Each CDR3 protein is one row after TCRdb ran MiXCR on the multiplex PCR reads. The sample shows several thousand distinct CDR3 sequences, approximately 25% of them seen only once. Sequenced sample: blood. Receptors were obtained from a human donor with a blood cancer. CDR3s include the opening cysteine and the closing phenylalanine or tryptophan. Each record gives: V gene, J gene, CDR3 protein.

v_gene: TRBV10-3; j_gene: TRBJ2-7; CDR3aa: CAISESDRSYEQYF
v_gene: TRBV6-4; j_gene: TRBJ2-2; CDR3aa: CASSDSQGAGELFF
v_gene: TRBV27; j_gene: TRBJ2-2; CDR3aa: CASSSFGAGELFF
v_gene: TRBV6-1; j_gene: TRBJ1-5; CDR3aa: CASTLGRFNQPQHF
v_gene: TRBV19; j_gene: TRBJ2-1; CDR3aa: CASSEYPGQGVRSYNEQFF
v_gene: TRBV18; j_gene: TRBJ2-7; CDR3aa: CASSPPFRDRTYEQYF
v_gene: TRBV5-6; j_gene: TRBJ2-7; CDR3aa: CASSWTGVSYEQYF
v_gene: TRBV28; j_gene: TRBJ1-2; CDR3aa: CASSFYSSYGYTF
v_gene: TRBV27; j_gene: TRBJ1-5; CDR3aa: CASSLYGGSNQPQHF
v_gene: TRBV2; j_gene: TRBJ2-4; CDR3aa: CASRDDPHLGAAHIQYF
v_gene: TRBV24-1; j_gene: TRBJ2-2; CDR3aa: CATSDGASGSIGGELFF
v_gene: TRBV15; j_gene: TRBJ2-1; CDR3aa: CATSRVRWDKTYNEQFF
v_gene: TRBV10-3; j_gene: TRBJ2-1; CDR3aa: CAISESTGSSYNEQFF
v_gene: TRBV6-1; j_gene: TRBJ2-7; CDR3aa: CASTGLRGGNPYEQYF
v_gene: TRBV5-6; j_gene: TRBJ2-3; CDR3aa: CASSLRLAGADTQYF
v_gene: TRBV4-2; j_gene: TRBJ2-6; CDR3aa: CASSQGQAGSGANVLTF
v_gene: TRBV4-3; j_gene: TRBJ2-7; CDR3aa: CASSQDGTSYEQYF
v_gene: TRBV20-1; j_gene: TRBJ1-2; CDR3aa: CSRTDNYGYTF
v_gene: TRBV4-1; j_gene: TRBJ2-2; CDR3aa: CASSQDRSVGELFF
v_gene: TRBV5-6; j_gene: TRBJ1-2; CDR3aa: CASSLESRVGYGYTF
v_gene: TRBV20-1; j_gene: TRBJ2-1; CDR3aa: CSATAIAGVPGEQFF
v_gene: TRBV2; j_gene: TRBJ2-2; CDR3aa: CASSEREDTGELFF
v_gene: TRBV5-6; j_gene: TRBJ2-6; CDR3aa: CASSWKGTVGANVLTF
v_gene: TRBV6-4; j_gene: TRBJ2-7; CDR3aa: CASSESGDPSYEQYF
v_gene: TRBV7-6; j_gene: TRBJ2-6; CDR3aa: CASSLVAASSGANVLTF
v_gene: TRBV6-5; j_gene: TRBJ2-1; CDR3aa: CAIRLAGGRNEQFF
v_gene: TRBV5-4; j_gene: TRBJ2-3; CDR3aa: CASFPATTTDTQYF
v_gene: TRBV20-1; j_gene: TRBJ2-3; CDR3aa: CSATGTSGGGTDTQYF
v_gene: TRBV19; j_gene: TRBJ2-5; CDR3aa: CASSISTGQETQYF
v_gene: TRBV5-1; j_gene: TRBJ2-5; CDR3aa: CASSLVREGGTQYF
v_gene: TRBV11-1; j_gene: TRBJ1-1; CDR3aa: CASSLESARNTEAFF
v_gene: TRBV6-2/TRBV6-3; j_gene: TRBJ1-4; CDR3aa: CASRGTADEKLFF
v_gene: TRBV6-2/TRBV6-3; j_gene: TRBJ2-5; CDR3aa: CASSTRAGGETQYF
v_gene: TRBV28; j_gene: TRBJ2-1; CDR3aa: CASSRQGTLLGNEQFF
v_gene: TRBV27; j_gene: TRBJ2-7; CDR3aa: CASSQGSTGGAYEQYF
v_gene: TRBV6-2/TRBV6-3; j_gene: TRBJ2-3; CDR3aa: CASSPGVAGVGTQYF
v_gene: TRBV18; j_gene: TRBJ1-5; CDR3aa: CASSPLAGVRNQPQHF
v_gene: TRBV4-2; j_gene: TRBJ2-2; CDR3aa: CASSQVRPGPNTGELFF
v_gene: TRBV6-2/TRBV6-3; j_gene: TRBJ1-1; CDR3aa: CASRYLSGTEAFF
v_gene: TRBV20-1; j_gene: TRBJ2-1; CDR3aa: CSALGAGLYNEQFF
v_gene: TRBV30; j_gene: TRBJ2-6; CDR3aa: CAWDWTGSSGANVLTF
v_gene: TRBV11-2; j_gene: TRBJ1-5; CDR3aa: CASSPRDSYSNQPQHF
v_gene: TRBV19; j_gene: TRBJ1-3; CDR3aa: CATSGSVFSGNTIYF
v_gene: TRBV6-2/TRBV6-3; j_gene: TRBJ2-3; CDR3aa: CASRQVVGDTQYF
v_gene: TRBV12-3/TRBV12-4; j_gene: TRBJ2-7; CDR3aa: CASRASYEQYF
v_gene: TRBV7-6; j_gene: TRBJ2-2; CDR3aa: CASSVAPSGKAGELFF
v_gene: TRBV6-2/TRBV6-3; j_gene: TRBJ2-7; CDR3aa: CASSSGLAEYEQYF
v_gene: TRBV30; j_gene: TRBJ2-3; CDR3aa: CAWGETTMADTQYF
v_gene: TRBV6-2/TRBV6-3; j_gene: TRBJ1-1; CDR3aa: CASSYGQGKLNTEAFF
v_gene: TRBV27; j_gene: TRBJ1-1; CDR3aa: CASSFSGDTEAFF
v_gene: TRBV6-5; j_gene: TRBJ2-1; CDR3aa: CASRAGSYNEQFF